Following are 5 T cell receptor beta chains from one sample sequenced in a study of a mutant IDH1 vaccine in newly diagnosed glioma. Sample time point: week 23, last vaccination. With topical imiquimod, each dose of the vaccine consisted of 300 ug of mutant IDH1 20-mer peptide. Assay used: immunoSEQ multiplex PCR; TCRdb lists only in-frame clones, some missing. The sample yields approximately 60,000 clones, approximately 87% seen once. Their target antigens are unknown. The starting material was PBMCs, obtained from a glioma patient whose treatment included an IDH1 peptide vaccine. The source of these receptors is a man in his forties with glioma.

The chain employs TRBV7-2 and TRBJ1-1; D unresolved. V dropped 3 bases and J dropped 4 bases, with 12 bases sitting between them. The CDR3 has 14 amino acids. Germline CDR1 SGHTA, CDR2 FQGNSA. Here the CDR3 DNA reads TGTGCCAGCAGCTTTTCGGTGCTGGTCACTGAAGCTTTCTTT. Translation gives CASSFSVLVTEAFF.

The CDR3 DNA is TGTGCCAGCAGCAGTTCTAAAACCCAGTACTTC. Its translation: CASSSSKTQYF. The chain employs TRBV7-2 and TRBJ2-5; no clear D gene. The V end lost 5 bases, the J end lost 8 bases, and 9 bases lay between the germline ends. There are 11 residues in the CDR3. CDR1 and CDR2 (germline): SGHTA, FQGNSA.

This chain joins TRBV11-2 and TRBJ2-1; tentatively, D is TRBD2 (6 bases). Trimming removed 0 bases from V and 1 base from J, with 16 bases in between. Germline lookup yields CDR1 SGHAT and CDR2 FQNNGV. The CDR3 spans 18 residues. CDR3 bases: TGTGCCAGCAGCTTAGAAACTAGCTGGGATCCTTCCTACAATGAGCAGTTCTTC. Amino acids: CASSLETSWDPSYNEQFF.

The J gene is TRBJ2-2, the V gene TRBV2; D call uncertain. The CDR3 sequence is 15 residues long. With 6 bases removed from V and 0 bases from J, the gap between germline ends came to 11 bases. The germline V gene has CDR1 SNHLY and CDR2 FYNNEI. CDR3 in DNA: TGTGCCAGCAGATATGACGGTACGAACACCGGGGAGCTGTTTTTT. Its translation: CASRYDGTNTGELFF. Supplemented by reference TRBV2 and TRBJ2-2, the full variable domain reads EPEVTQTPSHQVTQMGQEVILRCVPISNHLYFYWYRQILGQKVEFLVSFYNNEISEKSEIFDDQFSVERPDGSNFTLKIRSTKLEDSAMYFCASRYDGTNTGELFFGEGSRLTVL.

The gene calls are TRBV23-1 and TRBJ2-7; 7 nucleotides agree with TRBD2. Being an ORF, TRBV23-1 has a function that is uncertain. V lost 0 bases to trimming and J lost 5 bases; unmatched junction nucleotides: 13. The CDR3 has 17 residues. This CDR3 reads CASSQSRREMRRNEQYF. The CDR3 DNA reads as TGCGCCAGCAGTCAATCGAGGCGGGAGATGAGGCGTAACGAGCAGTACTTC.